These 31 T cell receptor beta chains were all obtained from the same sample, sequenced in a study of T cell clusters in autoimmune cytopenias. TRB rearrangements were amplified by touch-down multiplex PCR with mixed TRB-A/B primers. One entry per CDR3 protein, without DNA, is what TCRdb gives after re-calling the multiplex PCR reads. Listed are 6,000 to 8,000 distinct CDR3 sequences; around 60% falls within the top ten. TRB amplification used approximately 250 ng of peripheral blood genomic DNA. These data also formed part of another study, on T cell repertoires in aging, cancer and after chemotherapy.

The sequencing input was peripheral blood. These receptors were obtained from a human donor in good health.

The rearrangement links TRBV6-1 to TRBJ2-3; TCRdb's D call, TRBD1, is unchecked because there is no DNA. The germline V gene has CDR1 MNHNS and CDR2 SASEGT. The CDR3 spans 16 residues. CDR3 residues: CASSPGMLRLPDTQYF.

The chain has TRBV7-9 and TRBJ2-2. This CDR3 is 16 amino acids long. CDR1 SEHNR and CDR2 FQNEAQ come from the germline V gene (reference sequence). CDR3: CASSLRSDPNTGELFF.

The V and J genes are TRBV19 and TRBJ1-2; TCRdb selects TRBD1, and the lack of DNA leaves this call unchecked. The CDR3 covers 14 residues. Germline loops: CDR1 LNHDA, CDR2 SQIVND (reference sequence). This CDR3 reads CASSMGQGNYGYTF.

The J gene is TRBJ1-2, the V gene TRBV11-1. The CDR3 runs to 13 residues. Per germline, CDR1 SGHAT and CDR2 FQDESV (reference sequence). The CDR3 sequence: CASSQGLNYGYTF.

This clonotype is classed as medium-sized by frequency. The chain has TRBV29-1 and TRBJ2-2. Germline CDR1 reads SQVTM; CDR2 reads ANQGSEA. CDR3 length equals 11 residues. The CDR3 sequence is CSVSVAGELFF.

The V gene is TRBV12-3 or TRBV12-4, the J gene TRBJ2-3; TCRdb outputs TRBD1, but without DNA this stays unchecked. The CDR3 runs 15 residues. The CDR3 sequence: CASSFGGGAADTQYF.

This chain uses TRBV5-6 with TRBJ1-3; TCRdb's D call of TRBD1 is untestable without DNA. Germline assignment: CDR1 SGHDT and CDR2 YYEEEE. The CDR3 is 16 residues long. The CDR3 sequence: CASSADRGASGNTIYF.

V is TRBV6-5 and J is TRBJ2-7; TCRdb picks TRBD1, but there is no DNA to check that call. The CDR3 runs to 15 residues. CDR1 is MNHEY and CDR2 is SVGAGI in the germline V gene. The CDR3 sequence: CASRRSGASSYEQYF.

The chain carries TRBV6-2 or TRBV6-3 and TRBJ2-1; TCRdb's D call of TRBD2 is untestable without DNA. Germline CDR1 reads MNHEY; CDR2 reads SVGEGT. This CDR3 has 15 residues. CDR3 sequence reads: CASKPLAGAVDEQFF.

The chain carries TRBV12-3 or TRBV12-4 and TRBJ2-7; TCRdb proposes TRBD1, but this gene call is untestable without DNA. This CDR3 is built from 14 residues. The CDR3 sequence is CASSFGQGGYEQYF.

This chain joins TRBV6-5 and TRBJ2-7. Germline V gene data show CDR1 as MNHEY and CDR2 as SVGAGI. The CDR3 extends over 13 amino acids. CDR3 region: CASRAGGSYEQYF.

The chain recombines TRBV6-5 with TRBJ1-4; lacking DNA, the TRBD1 call made by TCRdb goes unchecked. Per germline, CDR1 MNHEY and CDR2 SVGAGI. The CDR3 contains 14 residues. CDR3 amino acids: CASRGQTTNEKLFF.

By frequency, this clonotype is medium-sized. The chain is built from TRBV5-5 and TRBJ2-5; without DNA, the TCRdb call of TRBD1 cannot be checked. The CDR3 spans 14 residues. Looked up from germline, CDR1 is SGHKS and CDR2 is YYEKEE (reference sequence). Here the CDR3 reads CASSAPRRSETQYF.

Frequency places this clonotype as large. J is TRBJ2-2 and V is TRBV19; the D call from TCRdb, TRBD1, cannot be confirmed without DNA. Germline V gene lookup returns CDR1 LNHDA and CDR2 SQIVND (reference sequence). CDR3 size: 16 residues. The CDR3 here is CASSIIPGGDIGELFF. Based on the CDR3 plus reference TRBV19 and TRBJ2-2, the full variable domain is DGGITQSPKYLFRKEGQNVTLSCEQNLNHDAMYWYRQDPGQGLRLIYYSQIVNDFQKGDIAEGYSVSREKKESFPLTVTSAQKNPTAFYLCASSIIPGGDIGELFFGEGSRLTVL.

V is TRBV5-5 and J is TRBJ1-1. Germline V gives CDR1 SGHKS, CDR2 YYEKEE (reference sequence). The CDR3 sequence is 15 residues long. CDR3: CASSLEWTANTEAFF.

V and J are TRBV6-1 and TRBJ2-5; the TRBD2 assignment by TCRdb is unverifiable without DNA. Germline V lookup: CDR1 MNHNS, CDR2 SASEGT. CDR3 length: 14 residues. CDR3 sequence: CASSENGPQETQYF.

The chain has TRBV12-3 or TRBV12-4 and TRBJ2-1; without DNA, the TCRdb call of TRBD1 cannot be checked. There are 14 residues in the CDR3. The CDR3 spells CASSWDGHYNEQFF.

The chain joins TRBV19 to TRBJ1-6. CDR1 is LNHDA and CDR2 is SQIVND in the germline V gene (reference sequence). The CDR3 contains 13 residues. The CDR3: CASSIVDNSPLHF.

The chain uses TRBV19 and TRBJ2-4. Per the germline V gene, CDR1 is LNHDA and CDR2 is SQIVND (reference sequence). The length of the CDR3 is 15 residues. CDR3 sequence: CASHPGDLAKNIQYF.

This chain uses TRBV7-2 with TRBJ2-5; the TRBD1 assignment by TCRdb is unverifiable without DNA. The CDR3 sequence is 17 residues long. Germline V gives CDR1 SGHTA, CDR2 FQGNSA. The chain's CDR3 is CASSYGTGGLMGETQYF.

This sequence joins TRBV7-9 and TRBJ2-3; checking the TCRdb D call of TRBD1 is not possible without DNA. This CDR3 spans 15 amino acids. CDR1 SEHNR and CDR2 FQNEAQ come from the germline V gene (reference sequence). CDR3 sequence reads: CASSSDRGGADTQYF.

V usage is TRBV27 and J usage is TRBJ2-5; the D call from TCRdb, TRBD1, cannot be confirmed without DNA. The CDR3 sequence is 13 residues long. CDR1 and CDR2 from the germline V gene are MNHEY and SMNVEV (reference sequence). The CDR3 is CASRFGGRETQYF.

The genes are TRBV6-5 and TRBJ1-3; checking the TCRdb D call of TRBD1 is not possible without DNA. This CDR3 is 13 amino acids long. Germline V gene lookup returns CDR1 MNHEY and CDR2 SVGAGI. The chain's CDR3 is CASSQGPGNTIYF.

The chain links TRBV13 to TRBJ2-7. The CDR3 has 12 amino acids. Germline V gene data show CDR1 as PRHDT and CDR2 as FYEKMQ (reference sequence). The CDR3 is CASSLVGGGQDF.

This chain joins TRBV19 and TRBJ2-3. The germline V gene has CDR1 LNHDA and CDR2 SQIVND (reference sequence). The CDR3 contains 15 residues. CDR3 sequence: CASSAAVTSTDTQYF.

This chain links TRBV5-4 with TRBJ2-7; TCRdb's assignment of TRBD2 cannot be checked, as there is no DNA. Germline-derived CDR1 and CDR2 are SGHNT and YYREEE (reference sequence). This CDR3 spans 17 amino acids. CDR3 loop: CASSLEPWRVGPYEQYF.

The CDR3 protein is CASSAVTSGQETQYF. This chain connects TRBV5-4 to TRBJ2-5; TCRdb names TRBD2, which stays unverified in the absence of DNA. Per the germline V gene, CDR1 is SGHNT and CDR2 is YYREEE (reference sequence). The CDR3 consists of 15 residues. Complete variable domain (other parts from reference TRBV5-4 and TRBJ2-5): ETGVTQSPTHLIKTRGQQVTLRCSSQSGHNTVSWYQQALGQGPQFIFQYYREEENGRGNFPPRFSGLQFPNYSSELNVNALELDDSALYLCASSAVTSGQETQYFGPGTRLLVL.

The chain carries TRBV6-6 and TRBJ2-7; lacking DNA, the TRBD1 call made by TCRdb goes unchecked. CDR3 length: 13 amino acids. The germline V gene has CDR1 MNHNY and CDR2 SVGAGI (reference sequence). CDR3 residues: CASSQGPDYEQYF.

This clonotype is called medium-sized (0.01 to 0.1%) based on its frequency. V and J are TRBV19 and TRBJ1-1. The CDR3 sequence is 13 residues long. The germline V gene has CDR1 LNHDA and CDR2 SQIVND (reference sequence). The CDR3 is CASSTRVNTEAFF.

The J gene is TRBJ2-5, the V gene TRBV5-6; TCRdb's D call of TRBD2 is untestable without DNA. This CDR3 is 14 amino acids long. Germline V gene data show CDR1 as SGHDT and CDR2 as YYEEEE. This chain's CDR3 is CASRGLAGKETQYF.

The chain couples TRBV30 to TRBJ2-2. The germline CDR1 and CDR2 sequences are GTSNPN and SVGIG (reference sequence). The CDR3 contains 13 residues. This CDR3 is CAWSVTVPGELFF.